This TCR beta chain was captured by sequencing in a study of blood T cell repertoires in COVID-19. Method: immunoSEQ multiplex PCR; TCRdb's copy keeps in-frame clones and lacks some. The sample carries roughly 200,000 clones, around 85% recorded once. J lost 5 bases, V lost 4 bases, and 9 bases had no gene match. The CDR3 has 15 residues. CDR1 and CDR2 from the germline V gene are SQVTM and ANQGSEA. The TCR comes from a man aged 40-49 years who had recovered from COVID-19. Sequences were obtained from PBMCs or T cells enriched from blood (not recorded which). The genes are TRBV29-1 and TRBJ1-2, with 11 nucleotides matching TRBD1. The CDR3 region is CSVVRSGTGGYGYTF. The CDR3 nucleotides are TGCAGCGTTGTGAGAAGCGGGACAGGGGGTTATGGCTACACCTTC.